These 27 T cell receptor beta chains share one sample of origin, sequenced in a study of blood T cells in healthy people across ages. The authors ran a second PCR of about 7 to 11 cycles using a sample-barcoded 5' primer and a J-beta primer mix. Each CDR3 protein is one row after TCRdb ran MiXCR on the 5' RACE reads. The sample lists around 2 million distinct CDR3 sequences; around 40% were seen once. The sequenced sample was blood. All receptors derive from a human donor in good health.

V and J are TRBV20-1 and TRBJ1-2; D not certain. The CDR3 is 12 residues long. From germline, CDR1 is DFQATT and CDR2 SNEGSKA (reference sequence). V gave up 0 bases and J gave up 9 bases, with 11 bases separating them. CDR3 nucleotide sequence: TGCAGTGCTAGAGAGCTGGCCGGGCGCTACACCTTC. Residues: CSARELAGRYTF.

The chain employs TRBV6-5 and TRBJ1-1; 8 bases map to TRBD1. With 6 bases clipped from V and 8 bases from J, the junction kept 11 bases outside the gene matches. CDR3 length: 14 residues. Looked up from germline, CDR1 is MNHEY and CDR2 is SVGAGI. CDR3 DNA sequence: TGTGCCAGCAGCTTACTTGGGGGGGACAGGGAAGCTTTCTTT. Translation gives CASSLLGGDREAFF.

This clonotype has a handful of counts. The CDR3 protein is CATSDGQTETQYF. Here the CDR3 DNA reads TGTGCCACCAGTGATGGACAGACGGAGACCCAGTACTTC. The chain joins TRBV24-1 to TRBJ2-5, with D tentatively TRBD1 (6 bases). Germline-derived CDR1 and CDR2 are KGHDR and SFDVKD. The CDR3 consists of 13 residues. Trimming removed 3 bases at V and 5 bases at J, with 9 bases between.

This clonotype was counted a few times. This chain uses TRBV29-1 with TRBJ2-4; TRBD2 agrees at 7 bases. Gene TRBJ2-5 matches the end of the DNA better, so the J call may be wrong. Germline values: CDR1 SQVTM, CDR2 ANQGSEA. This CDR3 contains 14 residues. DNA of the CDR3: TGCAGCGTTGTTTCGCAGCTGAGGGAGGGGACCCAGTACTTC. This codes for CSVVSQLREGTQYF.

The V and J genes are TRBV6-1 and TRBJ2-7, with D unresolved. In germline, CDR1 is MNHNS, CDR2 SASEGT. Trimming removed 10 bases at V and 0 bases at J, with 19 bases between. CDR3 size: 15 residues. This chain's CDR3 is CATRMQGIDSYEQYF. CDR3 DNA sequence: TGTGCCACCCGAATGCAAGGGATTGACTCCTACGAGCAGTACTTC.

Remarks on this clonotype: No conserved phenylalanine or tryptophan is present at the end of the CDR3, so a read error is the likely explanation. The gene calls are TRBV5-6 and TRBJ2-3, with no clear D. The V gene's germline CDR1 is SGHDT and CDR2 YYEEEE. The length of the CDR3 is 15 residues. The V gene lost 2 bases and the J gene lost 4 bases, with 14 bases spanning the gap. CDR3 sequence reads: CASSFGSPRPDTQYV. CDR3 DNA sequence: TGTGCCAGCAGCTTTGGCAGCCCAAGGCCAGATACGCAGTATGTT.

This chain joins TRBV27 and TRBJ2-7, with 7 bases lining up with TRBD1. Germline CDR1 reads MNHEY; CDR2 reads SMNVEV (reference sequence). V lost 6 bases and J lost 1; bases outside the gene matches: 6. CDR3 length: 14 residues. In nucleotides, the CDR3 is TGTGCCAGCAGCCGGGTGGACAGGTCCTACGAGCAGTACTTC. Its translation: CASSRVDRSYEQYF.

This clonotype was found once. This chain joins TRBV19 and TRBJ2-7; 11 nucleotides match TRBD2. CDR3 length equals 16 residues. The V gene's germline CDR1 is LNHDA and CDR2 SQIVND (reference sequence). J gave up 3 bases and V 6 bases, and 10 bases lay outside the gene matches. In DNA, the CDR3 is TGTGCCAGTAGAAAAAGAGGGACTAGCGGAATCTACGAGCAGTACTTC. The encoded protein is CASRKRGTSGIYEQYF.

In nucleotides, the CDR3 is TGCAGTGCTAGCGGACGAGCGGGGGGGCCATGGGAGCAGTTCTTC. Translated, it gives CSASGRAGGPWEQFF. This sequence joins TRBV20-1 and TRBJ2-1; 10 nucleotides line up with TRBD2. CDR1 DFQATT and CDR2 SNEGSKA come from the germline V gene (reference sequence). The CDR3 is 15 residues long. After removal of 3 bases from V and 10 bases from J, the junction contained 12 bases not matched to a gene.

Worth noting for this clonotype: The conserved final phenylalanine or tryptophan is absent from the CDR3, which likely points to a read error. The CDR3 DNA follows: TGTGCCAGCAGCTTAGTTACGGGGGGCTACGAGCAGTACTTA. It codes for CASSLVTGGYEQYL. The chain has TRBV11-2 and TRBJ2-7, with 7 bases fitting TRBD2. Germline lookup yields CDR1 SGHAT and CDR2 FQNNGV. Trimming cost V 1 base and J 3 bases; bases outside gene matches: 3. The CDR3 consists of 14 residues.

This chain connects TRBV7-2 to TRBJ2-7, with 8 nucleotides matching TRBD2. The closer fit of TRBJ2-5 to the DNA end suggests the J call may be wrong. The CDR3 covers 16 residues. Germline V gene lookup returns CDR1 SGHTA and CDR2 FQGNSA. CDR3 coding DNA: TGTGCCAGCAGGACCTTTAGCGGGGCCGGAGTAGAGACCCAGTACTTC. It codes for CASRTFSGAGVETQYF.

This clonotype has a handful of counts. The CDR3 DNA is TGTGCCAGCAGTTTGGGGCCTCCGTCAGGCTACACCTTC. It specifies CASSLGPPSGYTF. The chain has TRBV12-3 or TRBV12-4 and TRBJ1-2, with a weak D call TRBD1 (5 bases). CDR3 length: 13 amino acids. Deletions cut 3 bases from V and 8 bases from J, with 13 bases between.

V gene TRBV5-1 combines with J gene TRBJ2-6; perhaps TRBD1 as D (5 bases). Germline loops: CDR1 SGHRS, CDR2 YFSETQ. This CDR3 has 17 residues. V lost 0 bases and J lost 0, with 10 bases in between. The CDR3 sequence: CASSLAIGASGANVLTF. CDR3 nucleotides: TGCGCCAGCAGCTTGGCGATAGGGGCCTCTGGGGCCAACGTCCTGACTTTC.

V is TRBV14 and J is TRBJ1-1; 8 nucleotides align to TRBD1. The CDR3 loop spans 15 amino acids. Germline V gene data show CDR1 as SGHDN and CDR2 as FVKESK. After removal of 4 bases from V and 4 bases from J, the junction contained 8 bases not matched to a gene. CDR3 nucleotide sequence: TGTGCCAGCAGCCCTTCCAGGGGGCTGCGCACTGAAGCTTTCTTT. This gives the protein CASSPSRGLRTEAFF. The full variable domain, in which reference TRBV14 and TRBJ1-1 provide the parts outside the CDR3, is EAGVTQFPSHSVIEKGQTVTLRCDPISGHDNLYWYRRVMGKEIKFLLHFVKESKQDESGMPNNRFLAERTGGTYSTLKVQPAELEDSGVYFCASSPSRGLRTEAFFGQGTRLTVV.

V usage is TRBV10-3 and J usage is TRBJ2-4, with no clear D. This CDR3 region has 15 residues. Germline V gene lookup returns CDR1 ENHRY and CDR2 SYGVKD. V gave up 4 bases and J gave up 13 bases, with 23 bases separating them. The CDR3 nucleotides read TGTGCCATCAGTGGTGGTGACTTAAGTACCAATGAGCAGTACTTC. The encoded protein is CAISGGDLSTNEQYF.

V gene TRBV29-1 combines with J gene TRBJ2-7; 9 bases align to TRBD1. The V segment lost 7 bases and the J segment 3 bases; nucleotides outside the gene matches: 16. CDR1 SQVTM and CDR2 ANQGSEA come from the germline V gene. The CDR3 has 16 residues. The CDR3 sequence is CSAEPLGRQGDYEQYF. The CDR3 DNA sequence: TGCAGCGCCGAACCATTGGGGAGACAGGGGGACTACGAGCAGTACTTC.

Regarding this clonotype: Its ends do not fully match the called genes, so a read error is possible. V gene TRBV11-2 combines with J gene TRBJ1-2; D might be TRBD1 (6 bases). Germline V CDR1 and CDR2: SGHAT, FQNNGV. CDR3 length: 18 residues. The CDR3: CASSSYSRPGGDAYDYTF. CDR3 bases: TGTGCCAGCAGCTCTTATTCTCGCCCCGGGGGCGACGCCTATGACTACACCTTC.

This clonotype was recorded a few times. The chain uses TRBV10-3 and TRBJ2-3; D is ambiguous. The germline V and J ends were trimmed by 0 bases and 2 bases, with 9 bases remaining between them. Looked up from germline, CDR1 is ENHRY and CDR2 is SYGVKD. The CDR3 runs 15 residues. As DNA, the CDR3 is TGTGCCATCAGTGAGTCGAGTCCAGACACAGATACGCAGTATTTT. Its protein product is CAISESSPDTDTQYF.

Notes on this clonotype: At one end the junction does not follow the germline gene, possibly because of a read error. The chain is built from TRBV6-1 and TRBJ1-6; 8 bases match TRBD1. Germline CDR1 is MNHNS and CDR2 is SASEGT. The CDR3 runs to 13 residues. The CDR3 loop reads CASSDRGDSLLHF. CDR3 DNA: TGTGCCAGCAGCGACAGGGGAGACTCACTCCTCCACTTT.

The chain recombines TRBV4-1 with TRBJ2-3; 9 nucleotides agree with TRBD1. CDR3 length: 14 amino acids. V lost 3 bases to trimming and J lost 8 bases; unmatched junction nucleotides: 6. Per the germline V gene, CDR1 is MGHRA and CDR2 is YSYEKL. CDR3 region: CASSQGQGVGTQYF. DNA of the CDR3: TGCGCCAGCAGCCAGGGACAGGGTGTGGGTACGCAGTATTTT.

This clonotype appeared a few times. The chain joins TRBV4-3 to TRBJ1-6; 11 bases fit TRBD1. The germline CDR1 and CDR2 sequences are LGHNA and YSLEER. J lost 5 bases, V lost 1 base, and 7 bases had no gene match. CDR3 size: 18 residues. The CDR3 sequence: CASSQGDRGVGNNSPLHF. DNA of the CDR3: TGCGCCAGCAGCCAAGGGGACAGGGGGGTCGGAAATAATTCACCCCTCCACTTT.

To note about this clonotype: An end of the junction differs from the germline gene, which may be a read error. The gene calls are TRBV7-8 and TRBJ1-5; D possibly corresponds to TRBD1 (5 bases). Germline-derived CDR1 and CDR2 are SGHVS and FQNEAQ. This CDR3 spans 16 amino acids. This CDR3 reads CASSLVGRVNNQPQNF. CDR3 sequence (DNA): TGTGCCAGCAGCTTAGTCGGCAGGGTAAACAATCAGCCCCAGAATTTT.

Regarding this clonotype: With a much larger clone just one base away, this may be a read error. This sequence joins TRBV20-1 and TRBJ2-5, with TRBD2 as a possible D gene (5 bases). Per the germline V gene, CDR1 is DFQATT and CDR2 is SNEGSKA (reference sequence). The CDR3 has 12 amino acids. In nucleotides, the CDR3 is TGCAGTGCTACCCGGGGTATCGAGACCCAGGACTTC. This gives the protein CSATRGIETQDF.

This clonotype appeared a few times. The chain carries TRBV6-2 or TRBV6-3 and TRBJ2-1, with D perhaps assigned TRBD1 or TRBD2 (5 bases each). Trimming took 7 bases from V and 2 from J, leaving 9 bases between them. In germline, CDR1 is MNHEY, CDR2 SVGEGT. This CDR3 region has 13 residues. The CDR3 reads CASMPGPYNEQFF. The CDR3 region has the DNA TGTGCCAGCATGCCGGGGCCCTACAATGAGCAGTTCTTC.

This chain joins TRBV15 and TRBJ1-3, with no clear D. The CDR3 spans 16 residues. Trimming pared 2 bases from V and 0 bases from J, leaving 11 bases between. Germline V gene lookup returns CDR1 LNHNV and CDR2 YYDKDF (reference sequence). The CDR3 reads CATSRSKGFSGNTIYF. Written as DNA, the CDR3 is TGTGCCACCAGCAGATCAAAGGGATTCTCTGGAAACACCATATATTTT.

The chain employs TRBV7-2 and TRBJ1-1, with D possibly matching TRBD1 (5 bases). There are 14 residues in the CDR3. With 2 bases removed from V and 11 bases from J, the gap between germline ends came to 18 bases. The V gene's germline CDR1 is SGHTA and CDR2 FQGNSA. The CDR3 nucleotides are TGTGCCAGCAGCTTACGGGGAGGGGTAGGTGAGGCTTTCTTT. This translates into CASSLRGGVGEAFF. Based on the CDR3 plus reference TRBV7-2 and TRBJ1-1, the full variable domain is GAGVSQSPSNKVTEKGKDVELRCDPISGHTALYWYRQSLGQGLEFLIYFQGNSAPDKSGLPSDRFSAERTGGSVSTLTIQRTQQEDSAVYLCASSLRGGVGEAFFGQGTRLTVV.

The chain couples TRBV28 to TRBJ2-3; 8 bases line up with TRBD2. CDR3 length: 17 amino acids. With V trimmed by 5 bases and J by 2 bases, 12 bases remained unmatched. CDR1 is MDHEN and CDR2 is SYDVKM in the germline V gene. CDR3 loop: CASSTDLAGTSTDTQYF. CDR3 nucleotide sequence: TGTGCCAGCAGTACAGATTTAGCGGGGACATCCACAGATACGCAGTATTTT.